Listed below are T cell receptor beta chains from one sample, sequenced in a study of Ad26.COV2.S vaccination and SARS-CoV-2 variants. Clones were sequenced by immunoSEQ multiplex PCR, and TCRdb holds only the in-frame ones, with some missing. The table records some 7,000 clones, over 80% of them present only once. The sample was peripheral blood, taken after recovery from COVID-19. Receptor source: a human donor who had recovered from COVID-19. The CDR3 runs from the conserved cysteine through the conserved F or W. A D gene is named only where the DNA matches it firmly. Some rows mark clone size as missing; the rest say once, few, many or name a class of expanded clone.

cdr3_aa cdr3_nt j_call clone_size cdr3_length v_call d_call
CASSPGQIYGYTF TGTGCCAGCAGTCCCGGACAGATATATGGCTACACCTTC TRBJ1-2 . 13 TRBV12-3/TRBV12-4 .
CASSLAANTGELFF TGTGCCAGCAGTTTGGCGGCGAACACCGGGGAGCTGTTTTTT TRBJ2-2 . 14 TRBV28 .
CASSLGWRAAESYEQYF TGCGCCAGCAGCTTGGGCTGGCGGGCAGCCGAATCCTACGAGCAGTACTTC TRBJ2-7 . 17 TRBV5-1 .
CASTIAGAHNEQFF TGCGCCAGCACCATAGCCGGGGCTCACAATGAGCAGTTCTTC TRBJ2-1 . 14 TRBV5-1 .
CASSLGQHSTDTQYF TGTGCCAGCAGCTTGGGTCAACACAGCACAGATACGCAGTATTTT TRBJ2-3 . 15 TRBV5-4 .
CASSYSSPHNEQFF TGTGCCAGCAGTTACTCGTCACCTCACAATGAGCAGTTCTTC TRBJ2-1 once 14 TRBV6-5 .
CSASTERGYGYTF TGCAGTGCTAGTACAGAGAGAGGCTATGGCTACACCTTC TRBJ1-2 . 13 TRBV20-1 .
CASSERVQRPQHF TGTGCCAGCAGTGAACGTGTCCAGCGGCCCCAGCATTTT TRBJ1-5 . 13 TRBV2 .
CASSYSNLAGVETQYF TGTGCCAGCAGTTACTCGAACCTAGCGGGAGTGGAGACCCAGTACTTC TRBJ2-5 . 16 TRBV6-5 TRBD2
CASSVAPGLAGVDTQYF TGTGCCAGCAGCGTAGCACCGGGACTAGCGGGAGTAGATACGCAGTATTTT TRBJ2-3 . 17 TRBV9 TRBD2
CASGTGGYEQYF TGTGCCAGTGGGACAGGGGGCTACGAGCAGTACTTC TRBJ2-7 few 12 TRBV9 TRBD1
CASSQFLRSGNTIYF TGTGCCAGCTCACAGTTCCTACGCTCTGGAAACACCATATATTTT TRBJ1-3 . 15 TRBV18 .
CASTRGGTDTQYF TGTGCCAGCACCCGCGGGGGCACAGATACGCAGTATTTT TRBJ2-3 . 13 TRBV13 .
CASSLGLAGDEQYF TGTGCCAGCAGCCTGGGACTAGCGGGAGACGAGCAGTACTTC TRBJ2-7 . 14 TRBV9 TRBD2
CASSLTGGNTEAFF TGTGCCAGCAGCTTGACAGGGGGGAACACTGAAGCTTTCTTT TRBJ1-1 . 14 TRBV7-2 TRBD1
CASSVARGQGGDRYTF TGTGCCAGCAGCGTAGCTCGGGGACAGGGAGGGGATCGCTACACCTTC TRBJ1-2 . 16 TRBV9 TRBD1
CASSQVATGVGEKLFF TGCGCCAGCAGCCAAGTGGCGACAGGGGTCGGCGAAAAACTGTTTTTT TRBJ1-4 . 16 TRBV4-1 TRBD1